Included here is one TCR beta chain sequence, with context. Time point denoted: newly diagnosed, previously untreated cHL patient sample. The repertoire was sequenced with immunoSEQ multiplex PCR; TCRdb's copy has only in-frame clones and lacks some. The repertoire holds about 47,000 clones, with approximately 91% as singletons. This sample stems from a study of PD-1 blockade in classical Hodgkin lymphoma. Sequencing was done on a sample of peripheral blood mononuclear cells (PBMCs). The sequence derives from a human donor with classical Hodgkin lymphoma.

In DNA, the CDR3 is TGTGCCAGCAGTCCTTGGGGACAGGGGGCCGGGGACACTGAAGCTTTCTTT. Translated, it gives CASSPWGQGAGDTEAFF. The chain is built from TRBV28 and TRBJ1-1; 12 nucleotides align to TRBD1. V lost 5 bases to trimming and J lost 3 bases; unmatched junction nucleotides: 10. The CDR3 is 17 residues long. Per the germline V gene, CDR1 is MDHEN and CDR2 is SYDVKM.